There are a few counts of the clone carrying this T cell receptor (beta chain). What it binds is not known. A sample-barcoded 5' primer and a J-beta primer mix were used in a second PCR of roughly 6 to 11 cycles. The authors tagged each cDNA molecule using a template-switch adaptor with 12 random nucleotides. TCRdb redid the calling of the 5' RACE reads with MiXCR, one entry per CDR3 protein. The sample gives 550,000 to 750,000 distinct CDR3 sequences, around 21% of which show up once; approximately 3.7% is in the top ten. This sample was taken from a study of blood T cells in healthy people across ages. The donors, healthy Caucasians from Russia, were aged 6 to 90. No fewer than 6 million PBMCs went into each sample. General study results and limits: The study found more naive CD4+ cells and higher diversity in long-lived than aged donors.

Source material: blood. The sequence was collected from a man aged 70-80 years in good health.

In DNA, the CDR3 is TGTGCCAGCAGCTTGTGGCAGGGGGTTCCCTCCTACGAGCAGTACTTC. It codes for CASSLWQGVPSYEQYF. V is TRBV11-2 and J is TRBJ2-7; 7 bases match TRBD1. CDR1 SGHAT and CDR2 FQNNGV come from the germline V gene. Trimming removed 3 bases from V and 0 bases from J; junction bases left unmatched: 8. CDR3 length equals 16 residues.